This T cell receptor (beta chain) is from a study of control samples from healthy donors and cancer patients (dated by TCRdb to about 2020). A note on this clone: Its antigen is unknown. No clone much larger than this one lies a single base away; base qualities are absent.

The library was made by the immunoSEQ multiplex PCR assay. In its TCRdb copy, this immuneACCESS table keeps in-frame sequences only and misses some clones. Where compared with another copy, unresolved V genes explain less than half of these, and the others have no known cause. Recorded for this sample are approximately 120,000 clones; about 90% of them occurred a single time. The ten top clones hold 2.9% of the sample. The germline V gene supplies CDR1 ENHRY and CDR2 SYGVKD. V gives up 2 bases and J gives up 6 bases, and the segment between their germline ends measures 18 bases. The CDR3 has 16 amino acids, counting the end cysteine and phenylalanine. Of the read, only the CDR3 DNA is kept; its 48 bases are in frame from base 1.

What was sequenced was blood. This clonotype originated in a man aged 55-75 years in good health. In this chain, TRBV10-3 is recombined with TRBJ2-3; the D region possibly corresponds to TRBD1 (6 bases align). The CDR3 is CAISEPGIPQGDTQYF. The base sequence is TGTGCCATCAGTGAGCCGGGAATCCCTCAGGGGGATACGCAGTATTTT.